This T cell receptor beta chain appears in the sequencing data of a study of vaccination and CD4 T cells after COVID-19. At the level of the study: Convalescent cases consisted of six males and four females, of whom two were Hispanic. Collection of post-vaccine samples followed dose two by a median roughly 72 days, spanning a range of 14 to 241. Post-COVID draws came a median roughly 97 days after diagnosis (range 35 to 161).

TCRdb processed the PCR reads anew with MiXCR; each CDR3 protein has one entry. This repertoire shows some 18,000 distinct CDR3 sequences, 55% to 80% found once; its top ten account for about 1.1%. The material sequenced was CD4+ T cells from blood, taken after SARS-CoV-2 vaccination. This receptor was obtained from a human donor who had recovered from COVID-19.

The CDR3 reads CSARETGYYGYTF. CDR3 sequence (DNA): TGCAGTGCTAGAGAAACAGGGTACTATGGCTACACCTTC. The J gene is TRBJ1-2, the V gene TRBV20-1; D is perhaps TRBD1 (6 bases). Germline V gene lookup returns CDR1 DFQATT and CDR2 SNEGSKA (reference sequence). The CDR3 consists of 13 residues. V lost 0 bases, J lost 3 bases, and 8 bases lay in between.